Each of the 7 T cell receptor beta chains below was sequenced from the same sample in a study of T cell changes during pregnancy in multiple sclerosis. Assay used: immunoSEQ multiplex PCR; TCRdb lists only in-frame clones, some missing. The sample has roughly 59,000 clones; about 93% are singletons. The sample in question was CD8+ T cells from peripheral blood mononuclear cells, obtained in the second trimester of pregnancy. These receptors were collected from a female donor with multiple sclerosis, enrolled in a pregnancy study.

The chain uses TRBV9 and TRBJ1-2; 7 nucleotides match TRBD1. After removal of 9 bases from V and 7 bases from J, the junction contained 9 bases not matched to a gene. The CDR3 consists of 12 residues. The germline gives CDR1 SGDLS, CDR2 YYNGEE. The CDR3 DNA follows: TGTGCCACCTCAGGGGGGACCGGTGGCTACACCTTC. This gives the protein CATSGGTGGYTF.

This clone was picked up one time. V gene TRBV13 combines with J gene TRBJ1-1, with TRBD1 as a possible D gene (6 bases). CDR1 PRHDT and CDR2 FYEKMQ come from the germline V gene (reference sequence). Trimming stripped 5 bases from V and 0 bases from J, with 10 bases between. This CDR3 is built from 14 residues. This chain's CDR3 is CASSPTGMNTEAFF. As DNA, the CDR3 is TGTGCCAGCAGCCCCACAGGGATGAACACTGAAGCTTTCTTT. Using reference TRBV13 and TRBJ1-1 for the parts outside the CDR3, the full variable domain is AAGVIQSPRHLIKEKRETATLKCYPIPRHDTVYWYQQGPGQDPQFLISFYEKMQSDKGSIPDRFSAQQFSDYHSELNMSSLELGDSALYFCASSPTGMNTEAFFGQGTRLTVV.

Concerning this clone itself: A read error is likely, as this CDR3 ends without the conserved phenylalanine or tryptophan. Because the CDR3's place on the DNA is in doubt, the DNA is left out and the CDR3 is given as listed by TCRdb. This chain uses TRBV29-1 with TRBJ1-1; the table's D call, TRBD1, has no DNA check behind it. CDR1 and CDR2 (germline): SQVTM, ANQGSEA. The CDR3 numbers 8 amino acids, ends counted. The CDR3 sequence: CSVEGAFG.

This chain links TRBV28 with TRBJ2-3; 9 bases are shared with TRBD2. Germline CDR1 reads MDHEN; CDR2 reads SYDVKM. The CDR3 runs to 20 residues. J gave up 3 bases and V 5 bases, and 21 bases lay outside the gene matches. The CDR3 loop is CASSKGLGTSWMVETDTQYF. CDR3 DNA: TGTGCCAGCAGTAAGGGGCTGGGGACTAGCTGGATGGTGGAAACAGATACGCAGTATTTT.

CDR3 nucleotides: TGTGCCAGCAAAGCCGGACAGGGGGCGCGAAATGAGCAGTTCTTC. Amino acids: CASKAGQGARNEQFF. The V gene is TRBV27, the J gene TRBJ2-1; TRBD1 matches at 11 bases. This CDR3 is built from 15 residues. J lost 7 bases, V lost 7 bases, and 9 bases had no gene match. Germline V lookup: CDR1 MNHEY, CDR2 SMNVEV (reference sequence).

This clone was detected only once. The rearrangement uses TRBV7-9 and TRBJ2-7, with TRBD2 identical over 8 bases. Germline CDR1 and CDR2: SEHNR and FQNEAQ (reference sequence). This CDR3 spans 15 amino acids. The V segment lost 1 base and the J segment 0 bases; nucleotides outside the gene matches: 2. CDR3 sequence reads: CASSLVSGISYEQYF. DNA for the CDR3: TGTGCCAGCAGCTTAGTTAGCGGGATCTCCTACGAGCAGTACTTC.

This rearrangement joins TRBV7-6 to TRBJ1-1; tentative D call: TRBD1 (5 bases). Germline V lookup: CDR1 SGHVS, CDR2 FNYEAQ. This CDR3 has 15 amino acids. V was trimmed by 1 base and J by 4 bases, leaving 13 bases between them. The CDR3 protein is CASSLGWGSGTEAFF. CDR3 sequence (DNA): TGTGCCAGCAGCTTAGGATGGGGCTCGGGCACTGAAGCTTTCTTT.